Following are 5 T cell receptor beta chains from one sample sequenced in a study of regulatory T cells in long-lasting Graves disease. The TCR beta library used iRepertoire HTBI primers with Arm-PCR amplification of CDR3. Each CDR3 protein gets one entry after TCRdb re-called the multiplex PCR reads with MiXCR. The sample has some 370,000 distinct CDR3 sequences; approximately 25% are singletons. Described time point: persistent/refractory GD, antithyroid drugs over 5 years with positive TRAb. The authors made the TCR library using RNA they extracted from PBMCs. The material was peripheral blood mononuclear cells (PBMCs), obtained when the disease was refractory, from a patient treated with antithyroid drugs. The source of these receptors is a woman in her thirties or forties with Graves disease.

The chain links TRBV10-3 to TRBJ2-7, with D maybe TRBD2 (6 bases). Germline assignment: CDR1 ENHRY and CDR2 SYGVKD. The CDR3 spans 15 residues. V was pared by 4 bases and J by 3 bases, with 16 bases between. This CDR3 reads CAISGIAAGSYEQYF. CDR3 DNA sequence: TGTGCCATCAGTGGAATAGCAGCCGGGAGCTACGAGCAGTACTTC.

The sample holds many counts of this clonotype. The J gene is TRBJ2-7, the V gene TRBV11-2; TRBD1 aligns across 12 bases. This CDR3 comprises 17 residues. V was pared by 5 bases and J by 7 bases, with 15 bases of the junction left unmatched. CDR1 and CDR2 from the germline V gene are SGHAT and FQNNGV. The CDR3 sequence: CASSQGSGGQGAGEQYF. CDR3 nucleotides: TGTGCCAGCAGCCAAGGGAGTGGGGGACAGGGGGCCGGTGAGCAGTACTTC.

This chain uses TRBV2 with TRBJ2-1; D gene unclear. Trimming removed 7 bases from V and 9 bases from J, with 16 bases in between. The CDR3 runs 13 residues. Germline V lookup: CDR1 SNHLY, CDR2 FYNNEI. CDR3 residues: CASKRKYLVEQFF. CDR3 coding DNA: TGTGCCAGCAAACGGAAATATTTGGTTGAGCAGTTCTTC.

This clonotype was counted a few times. V gene TRBV7-9 combines with J gene TRBJ1-6; D possibly corresponds to TRBD1 (5 bases). This CDR3 has 13 residues. Germline CDR1 and CDR2: SEHNR and FQNEAQ (reference sequence). The germline V and J ends were trimmed by 9 bases and 0 bases, with 6 bases remaining between them. The CDR3 bases are TGTGCCAGTCAGGGCTCCTATAATTCACCCCTCCACTTT. This encodes CASQGSYNSPLHF.

This clonotype came up a few times. The V call is TRBV6-5, the J call TRBJ2-3; D uncertain. The CDR3 has 15 residues. V dropped 0 bases and J dropped 0 bases, with 7 bases sitting between them. Germline loops: CDR1 MNHEY, CDR2 SVGAGI. In DNA, the CDR3 is TGTGCCAGCAGTTACTCAAACCCTAGCACAGATACGCAGTATTTT. The encoded protein is CASSYSNPSTDTQYF.